This T cell receptor beta chain was identified in a study of Ad26.COV2.S vaccination and SARS-CoV-2 variants. Notes on the study in general: Placebo recipients trailed vaccine recipients in spike-specific TCR breadth. The TCR breadth and depth analyses may have produced an underestimate of total T cell responses. Vaccinees and placebo recipients showed similar non-spike TCR breadth.

A remark on this clone: Its antigen is still unknown.

The table came from immunoSEQ multiplex PCR; TCRdb's copy has only in-frame clones and leaves some out. The sample lists 350,000 to 450,000 clones, just over 90% occurring once. Germline V lookup: CDR1 SGHRS, CDR2 YFSETQ. V lost 1 base to trimming and J lost 0 bases, with 10 bases between them. CDR3 size: 16 residues. This receptor was identified in a human donor who had recovered from COVID-19. The rearrangement links TRBV5-1 to TRBJ1-4; D unclear. The source material was peripheral blood, sampled after recovery from COVID-19. CDR3 nucleotide sequence: TGCGCCAGCAGCTTGAATCAGATTACAACTAATGAAAAACTGTTTTTT. Protein sequence: CASSLNQITTNEKLFF.